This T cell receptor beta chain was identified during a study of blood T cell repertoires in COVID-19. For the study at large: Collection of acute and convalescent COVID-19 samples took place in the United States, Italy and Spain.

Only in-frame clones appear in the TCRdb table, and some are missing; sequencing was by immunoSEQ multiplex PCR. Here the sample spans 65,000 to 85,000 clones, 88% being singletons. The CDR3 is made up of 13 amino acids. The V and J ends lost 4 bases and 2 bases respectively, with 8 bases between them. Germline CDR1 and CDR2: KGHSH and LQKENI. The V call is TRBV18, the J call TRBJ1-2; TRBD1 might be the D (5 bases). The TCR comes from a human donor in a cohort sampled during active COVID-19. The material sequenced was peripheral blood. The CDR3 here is CASSQDTNYGYTF. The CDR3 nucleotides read TGTGCCAGCTCACAGGACACAAACTATGGCTACACCTTC.